One TCR beta chain is described in this entry. Antigen unknown. This record belongs to a study of T cell repertoires in cytomegalovirus infection. Across the whole study: Both a matching HLA type and CMV infection were indicated by public TCR beta signatures.

TCRdb processed the reads anew with MiXCR; each CDR3 protein has one entry. The profile shows 250,000 to 350,000 distinct CDR3 sequences, roughly 25% of them singletons. CDR3 length: 18 amino acids. V lost 0 bases to trimming and J lost 2 bases, with 22 bases between them. CDR1 and CDR2 (germline): GTSNPN, SVGIG (reference sequence). Study-wide findings and caveats: HLA-C-restricted CMV clonotypes gave the most frequent clonotype in two of eight donors. Carriage of CMV together with the relevant HLA was identifiable through cumulative public TCR beta family frequency.

The chain has TRBV30 and TRBJ1-1, with D tentatively TRBD1 (5 bases). This TCR derives from a human donor in good health (CMV status not recorded). Some clones in this sample may be carry-over from other donors' samples. Material for sequencing was PBMCs. The CDR3 bases are TGTGCCTGGAGTGTACGGTTGGAGGGGTGGGCAGTCAACACTGAAGCTTTCTTT. Translated: CAWSVRLEGWAVNTEAFF. Full variable domain (outside the CDR3, taken from reference TRBV30 and TRBJ1-1): SQTIHQWPATLVQPVGSPLSLECTVEGTSNPNLYWYRQAAGRGLQLLFYSVGIGQISSEVPQNLSASRPQDRQFILSSKKLLLSDSGFYLCAWSVRLEGWAVNTEAFFGQGTRLTVV.